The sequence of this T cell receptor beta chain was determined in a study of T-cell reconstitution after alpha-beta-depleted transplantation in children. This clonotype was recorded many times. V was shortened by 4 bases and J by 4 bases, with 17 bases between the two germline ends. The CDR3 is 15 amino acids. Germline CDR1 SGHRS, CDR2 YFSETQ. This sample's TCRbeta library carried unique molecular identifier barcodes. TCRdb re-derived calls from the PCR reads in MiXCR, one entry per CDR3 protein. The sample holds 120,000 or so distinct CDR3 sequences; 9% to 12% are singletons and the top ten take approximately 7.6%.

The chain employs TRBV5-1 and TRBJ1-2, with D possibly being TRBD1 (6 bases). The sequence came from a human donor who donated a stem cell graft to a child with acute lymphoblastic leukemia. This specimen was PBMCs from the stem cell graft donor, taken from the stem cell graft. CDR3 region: CASSPTNRASYGYTF. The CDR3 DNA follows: TGCGCCAGCAGCCCCACGAACAGGGCCAGCTATGGCTACACCTTC.